One sample yielded the 17 T cell receptor beta chains listed below, sequenced in a study of cytomegalovirus exposure and HLA in healthy donors. Both 60 Vbeta primers and 13 Jbeta primers went into the PCR. Repertoires were generated with immunoSEQ multiplex PCR, while TCRdb's copy carries only in-frame clones and drops some. Among 120,000 or so clones listed, roughly 80% were seen once. Sequencing used PBMCs. These receptors all come from a middle-aged woman in good health and CMV-seropositive.

The V and J genes are TRBV4-2 and TRBJ1-5, with 7 bases that match TRBD1. This CDR3 is built from 17 residues. Germline lookup yields CDR1 LGHNA and CDR2 YNFKEQ. V shed 2 bases, J shed 6 bases, and the junction held 13 bases outside the gene matches. The CDR3 sequence is CASSQQNRDSRTQPQHF. Written as DNA, the CDR3 is TGTGCCAGCAGCCAACAAAACCGGGACAGTAGGACTCAGCCCCAGCATTTT.

The table lists this clone with a count of one. V usage is TRBV30 and J usage is TRBJ2-5; TRBD2 might be the D (5 bases). The CDR3 has 14 residues. Trimming took 7 bases from V and 0 from J, leaving 15 bases between them. From germline, CDR1 is GTSNPN and CDR2 SVGIG (reference sequence). CDR3 bases: TGTGCCTCGACGGGATTGCGGGACCAAGAGACCCAGTACTTC. Translating gives CASTGLRDQETQYF. The variable domain in full, completed from reference TRBV30 and TRBJ2-5, reads SQTIHQWPATLVQPVGSPLSLECTVEGTSNPNLYWYRQAAGRGLQLLFYSVGIGQISSEVPQNLSASRPQDRQFILSSKKLLLSDSGFYLCASTGLRDQETQYFGPGTRLLVL.

As DNA, the CDR3 is TGCGCCAGCAGTCGCGGAGGGCGGGAGAACACTGAAGCTTTCTTT. It yields the protein CASSRGGRENTEAFF. The J gene is TRBJ1-1, the V gene TRBV5-1; D unresolved. The V and J ends lost 5 bases and 1 base respectively, with 15 bases between them. The CDR3 has 15 residues. The germline V gene encodes CDR1 SGHRS and CDR2 YFSETQ.

The V call is TRBV5-1, the J call TRBJ2-4; 7 bases agree with TRBD1. Unmatched junction bases numbered 8, after V lost 2 bases and J lost 9 bases. Germline CDR1 and CDR2: SGHRS and YFSETQ. The CDR3 has 14 amino acids. This chain's CDR3 is CASSFTGDSGIQYF. CDR3 coding DNA: TGCGCCAGCAGCTTTACAGGGGATTCCGGCATTCAGTACTTC.

CDR3 DNA sequence: TGTGCCAGCAGGGACACAGGGGGCCCTGGAGAGACCCAGTACTTC. It yields the protein CASRDTGGPGETQYF. The J gene is TRBJ2-5, the V gene TRBV2; 9 bases match TRBD1. With V trimmed by 6 bases and J by 4 bases, 9 bases remained unmatched. Germline CDR1 and CDR2: SNHLY and FYNNEI. CDR3 length: 15 amino acids.

The rearrangement uses TRBV11-2 and TRBJ2-3; TRBD2 matches 9 bases. CDR3 size: 15 residues. V lost 1 base, J lost 1 base, and 0 bases stayed unmatched. Germline V gene data show CDR1 as SGHAT and CDR2 as FQNNGV. The CDR3 here is CASSLASGGTDTQYF. The DNA of the CDR3 is TGTGCCAGCAGCTTAGCTAGCGGGGGCACAGATACGCAGTATTTT.

The rearrangement links TRBV12-5 to TRBJ2-5; 7 bases fit TRBD1. There are 13 residues in the CDR3. Per germline, CDR1 LGHNT and CDR2 FRNRAP. The DNA for the CDR3 is TGTGCGACAAACAGGGGAATACAAGAGACCCAGTACTTC. Translating gives CATNRGIQETQYF.

The CDR3 here is CASSLAEQGAYTEAFF. The CDR3 DNA reads as TGTGCCAGCAGCTTAGCGGAACAGGGGGCTTATACTGAAGCTTTCTTT. This chain uses TRBV7-8 with TRBJ1-1; 9 bases are shared with TRBD1. Germline lookup yields CDR1 SGHVS and CDR2 FQNEAQ. Germline trimming cut 0 bases from V and 5 bases from J; bases unmatched to any gene: 7. The CDR3 loop spans 16 amino acids.

This chain uses TRBV5-4 with TRBJ1-1; D might be TRBD1 (6 bases). The CDR3 runs to 16 residues. Germline V CDR1 and CDR2: SGHNT, YYREEE (reference sequence). V shed 4 bases and J shed 1 base, with 17 bases lying between them. The CDR3 loop reads CASSRITGLRNTEAFF. The CDR3 nucleotides read TGTGCCAGCAGCCGCATAACAGGGTTACGGAACACTGAAGCTTTCTTT.

The rearrangement joins TRBV6-4 to TRBJ1-6, with 7 bases aligning to TRBD1. This CDR3 region has 15 residues. Germline V CDR1 and CDR2: MRHNA, SNTAGT. Trimming cost V 8 bases and J 0 bases; bases outside gene matches: 4. CDR3 in amino acids: CASGQESSYNSPLHF. CDR3 sequence (DNA): TGTGCCAGCGGACAGGAGAGCTCCTATAATTCACCCCTCCACTTT.

This chain uses TRBV21-1 with TRBJ2-5; whether TRBD2, the table's D call, matches the DNA was not checked. TRBV21-1 is marked as a pseudogene. This CDR3 region has 17 residues. CDR3 in amino acids: CASSKRPGPEDQETQYF. As DNA, the CDR3 is TGTGCCAGCAGCAAACGCCCCGGGCCGGAGGACCAAGAGACCCAGTACTTC.

The chain has TRBV6-5 and TRBJ2-5; no clear D gene. The V and J ends lost 7 bases and 2 bases respectively, with 14 bases between them. The CDR3 totals 14 residues. Germline-derived CDR1 and CDR2 are MNHEY and SVGAGI. The CDR3 loop is CASNKAVTQETQYF. In DNA form, the CDR3 reads TGTGCCAGCAATAAGGCGGTCACTCAAGAGACCCAGTACTTC.

This clone was counted a few times. The junction differs from germline at one of its ends, possibly a read error. This chain uses TRBV7-9 with TRBJ1-2; tentative D call: TRBD1 (5 bases). Germline V lookup: CDR1 SEHNR, CDR2 FQNEAQ (reference sequence). The length of the CDR3 is 14 residues. As DNA, the CDR3 is TGTGCCAGCAGCTTAGAGTTCTCAGGGTATGGCCACACCTTC. Translation gives CASSLEFSGYGHTF.

A few counts support this clone. V usage is TRBV5-1 and J usage is TRBJ1-5, with 8 positions matching TRBD1. The CDR3 runs 15 residues. Germline assignment: CDR1 SGHRS and CDR2 YFSETQ. Trimming at V came to 1 base and at J to 7 bases, leaving 7 bases not matched to a gene. CDR3 residues: CASSLTGQGGQPQHF. CDR3 nucleotide sequence: TGCGCCAGCAGCTTGACCGGACAGGGAGGACAGCCCCAGCATTTT. Full variable domain (missing parts from reference TRBV5-1 and TRBJ1-5): KAGVTQTPRYLIKTRGQQVTLSCSPISGHRSVSWYQQTPGQGLQFLFEYFSETQRNKGNFPGRFSGRQFSNSRSEMNVSTLELGDSALYLCASSLTGQGGQPQHFGDGTRLSIL.

This clone appeared a single time. The rearrangement uses TRBV4-1 and TRBJ2-7, with TRBD1 matching over 8 bases. With 4 bases clipped from V and 3 bases from J, the junction kept 2 bases outside the gene matches. The germline CDR1 and CDR2 sequences are MGHRA and YSYEKL. The CDR3 consists of 13 residues. CDR3 residues: CASSLQGGYEQYF. CDR3 in DNA: TGCGCCAGCAGCCTACAGGGGGGCTACGAGCAGTACTTC.

This chain joins TRBV5-4 and TRBJ1-2, with D maybe TRBD1 (6 bases). The germline V gene encodes CDR1 SGHNT and CDR2 YYREEE (reference sequence). The CDR3 contains 13 residues. V was pared by 4 bases and J by 2 bases, with 9 bases between. CDR3: CASSTDRNYGYTF. Written as DNA, the CDR3 is TGTGCCAGCAGCACGGACAGAAACTATGGCTACACCTTC.

The rearrangement links TRBV11-1 to TRBJ1-1; no clear D gene. The ends were cut back, 2 bases at V and 0 bases at J, with 10 bases in the middle. Germline loops: CDR1 SGHAT, CDR2 FQDESV (reference sequence). This CDR3 has 15 residues. The CDR3: CASSLPRGLNTEAFF. CDR3 DNA sequence: TGTGCCAGCAGCTTACCGCGGGGTCTGAACACTGAAGCTTTCTTT.